Following are 17 T cell receptor beta chains from one sample sequenced in a study of blood T cell repertoires in COVID-19. Assay: immunoSEQ multiplex PCR; the TCRdb copy retains only in-frame clones and omits some. The table records about 180,000 clones, about 81% of them present only once. Input material: peripheral blood. These receptors all stem from a woman at least 80 years old with COVID-19, enrolled during active disease.

In this sample, this clone turned up many times. The rearrangement uses TRBV7-3 and TRBJ2-2; 9 bases agree with TRBD2. CDR1 SGHTA and CDR2 FQGTGA come from the germline V gene. The CDR3 is made up of 15 amino acids. The V gene end was trimmed by 1 base and the J gene end by 6 bases; junction bases not matched to a gene: 3. The CDR3 region is CASSLRPSGAGELFF. CDR3 bases: TGTGCCAGCAGCTTAAGGCCTAGCGGGGCCGGGGAGCTGTTTTTT.

V is TRBV6-6 and J is TRBJ2-5; tentative D call: TRBD1 (5 bases). Germline-derived CDR1 and CDR2 are MNHNY and SVGAGI (reference sequence). V was cut by 1 base and J by 6 bases, with 18 bases left in between. CDR3 length equals 16 residues. The CDR3, as DNA: TGTGCCAGCAGTTACTATGAAGGCCGAAAGGGGAAGACCCAGTACTTC. Protein: CASSYYEGRKGKTQYF.

This clone has just a few counts. In nucleotides, the CDR3 is TGCAGCGTCCTACCCGGTGGACGCGGGATTCAGTATTTT. It translates to CSVLPGGRGIQYF. This chain joins TRBV29-1 and TRBJ2-3; D is possibly TRBD2 (6 bases). V lost 6 bases and J lost 12, with 22 bases in between. Looked up from germline, CDR1 is SQVTM and CDR2 is ANQGSEA. This CDR3 is 13 amino acids long.

This clone showed up just a few times. The chain joins TRBV7-9 to TRBJ1-3; weak D call: TRBD1 (6 bases). Trimming pared 2 bases from V and 2 bases from J, leaving 10 bases between. CDR1 and CDR2 from the germline V gene are SEHNR and FQNEAQ (reference sequence). The CDR3 extends over 15 amino acids. This chain's CDR3 is CASSLPGAAGNTIYF. Here the CDR3 DNA reads TGTGCCAGCAGCTTACCAGGGGCGGCTGGAAACACCATATATTTT.

V usage is TRBV2 and J usage is TRBJ2-7; a possible D gene is TRBD2 (6 bases). Germline values: CDR1 SNHLY, CDR2 FYNNEI. With 4 bases removed from V and 6 bases from J, the gap between germline ends came to 10 bases. This CDR3 contains 12 residues. The CDR3 here is CASSVGGTEQYF. DNA for the CDR3: TGTGCCAGCAGTGTTGGGGGGACCGAGCAGTACTTC.

V usage is TRBV28 and J usage is TRBJ2-3; possible D gene TRBD2, 7 bases. Germline CDR1 reads MDHEN; CDR2 reads SYDVKM. This CDR3 spans 12 amino acids. V was cut by 6 bases and J by 6 bases, with 10 bases left in between. The CDR3 region has the DNA TGTGCCAGCAGACAGGGAGGGGATACGCAGTATTTT. Translated: CASRQGGDTQYF.

The chain joins TRBV7-2 to TRBJ2-2; weak D call: TRBD1 (6 bases). V was pared by 5 bases and J by 6 bases, with 16 bases between. This CDR3 has 15 residues. Looked up from germline, CDR1 is SGHTA and CDR2 is FQGNSA. This chain's CDR3 is CASSESGQYAGELFF. The CDR3, as DNA: TGTGCCAGCAGCGAATCCGGACAGTACGCCGGGGAGCTGTTTTTT.

This chain connects TRBV7-3 to TRBJ1-2, with D maybe TRBD1 (5 bases). Trimming left V 5 bases short and J 4 bases short, with 14 bases between. CDR3 length equals 14 residues. Germline CDR1 is SGHTA and CDR2 is FQGTGA. The CDR3 DNA sequence: TGTGCCAGCAGCCCAGGGATCGGTACCTATGGCTACACCTTC. It translates to CASSPGIGTYGYTF.

This clone was found a few times. The chain has TRBV5-8 and TRBJ1-6, with 11 positions matching TRBD1. J lost 10 bases, V lost 4 bases, and 4 bases had no gene match. Germline CDR1 SGHTS, CDR2 YDEGEE. This CDR3 is built from 14 residues. For the CDR3, the DNA is TGTGCCAGCAGCCACGGGACAGGGGGATCACCCCTCCACTTT. Translated, it gives CASSHGTGGSPLHF.

The genes are TRBV19 and TRBJ2-2; TRBD1 agrees at 8 bases. After removal of 4 bases from V and 5 bases from J, the junction contained 9 bases not matched to a gene. The CDR3 length is 16 residues. CDR1 is LNHDA, CDR2 SQIVND, per germline (reference sequence). For the CDR3, the DNA is TGTGCCAGTAGTAGCGGACAGGGTTCTTTGACCGGGGAGCTGTTTTTT. Translation: CASSSGQGSLTGELFF.

This clone was picked up a small number of times. CDR3 sequence (DNA): TGTGCCAGCAGCCTGGGGGGGGGCCAAGACAATGAGCAGTTCTTC. This codes for CASSLGGGQDNEQFF. The chain has TRBV6-5 and TRBJ2-1, with a weak D call TRBD2 (7 bases). The CDR3 loop spans 15 amino acids. Between the trimmed V and J ends, which lost 6 bases and 5 bases, there was a span of 17 bases. CDR1 and CDR2 from the germline V gene are MNHEY and SVGAGI.

CDR3 bases: TGTGCCAGCAGTTACGGGGGGACAGCGCCCTACGAGCAGTACTTC. Protein product: CASSYGGTAPYEQYF. The chain links TRBV6-5 to TRBJ2-7; perhaps TRBD1 as D (7 bases). In germline, CDR1 is MNHEY, CDR2 SVGAGI. The CDR3 length is 15 residues. Trimming shortened V by 2 bases and J by 2 bases, and 13 bases separated the two germline ends.

The chain links TRBV10-3 to TRBJ1-1; 9 bases align to TRBD1. CDR1 is ENHRY, CDR2 SYGVKD, per germline. V dropped 9 bases and J dropped 6; count of bases not matched to a gene: 11. The CDR3 sequence is 14 residues long. The CDR3 loop is CAMGQGDLGAEAFF. CDR3 DNA sequence: TGTGCCATGGGACAGGGTGATCTCGGGGCTGAAGCTTTCTTT.

V is TRBV29-1 and J is TRBJ1-2; 8 nucleotides align to TRBD1. Germline trimming cut 6 bases from V and 4 bases from J; bases unmatched to any gene: 4. Germline V lookup: CDR1 SQVTM, CDR2 ANQGSEA. This CDR3 is 12 amino acids long. CDR3 residues: CSVPGQGYGYTF. CDR3 DNA sequence: TGCAGCGTGCCAGGACAGGGCTATGGCTACACCTTC.

The chain links TRBV7-9 to TRBJ2-7; a possible D gene is TRBD2 (7 bases). Germline V CDR1 and CDR2: SEHNR, FQNEAQ (reference sequence). CDR3 length: 16 amino acids. V was pared by 3 bases and J by 2 bases, with 17 bases between. CDR3 region: CASSFYLGGATYEQYF. In DNA form, the CDR3 reads TGTGCCAGCAGCTTTTACCTTGGGGGGGCAACCTACGAGCAGTACTTC.

Concerning this clone itself: Within the sample, other DNA sequences also encode this same CDR3. The gene calls are TRBV5-1 and TRBJ1-2, with 8 positions matching TRBD1. The V and J ends lost 4 bases and 7 bases, in that order; junction bases with no gene match: 3. Germline-derived CDR1 and CDR2 are SGHRS and YFSETQ. The CDR3 runs to 12 residues. In nucleotides, the CDR3 is TGCGCCAGCAGCCCCGACAGGGGTGGCTACACCTTC. This sequence encodes CASSPDRGGYTF.

V and J are TRBV6-2 or TRBV6-3 and TRBJ2-5; D unresolved. There are 15 residues in the CDR3. CDR1 and CDR2 from the germline V gene are MNHEY and SVGEGT. Trimming took 0 bases from V and 0 from J, leaving 8 bases between them. As DNA, the CDR3 is TGTGCCAGCAGTTACTCGAGAGCTTACCAAGAGACCCAGTACTTC. Protein: CASSYSRAYQETQYF.